The sequence of this TCR beta chain was determined in a study of identical twins. Per the germline V gene, CDR1 is SEHNR and CDR2 is FQNEAQ (reference sequence). The CDR3 spans 16 residues. The V end lost 1 base, the J end lost 0 bases, and 12 bases lay between the germline ends. TCRdb passed the 5' RACE reads through MiXCR, listing each CDR3 protein once. The table includes about 550,000 distinct CDR3 sequences, approximately 20% detected once. In this sample, this clonotype turned up a few times. The same sample was also used in a study of yellow fever vaccine responses in identical twins.

This TCR derives from a woman under 30 in good health. V gene TRBV7-9 combines with J gene TRBJ1-1; no firm D call. Sequenced sample: CD4+ T cells sorted from blood. For the CDR3, the DNA is TGTGCCAGCAGCTTAGGCAAAAACAGAATGAACACTGAAGCTTTCTTT. Translation: CASSLGKNRMNTEAFF.